The entry below gives a single T cell receptor beta chain sequence along with its context. Per the original data handling: Reference gene primers were amplified, and this amplification served to estimate nucleated cell counts. TCRdb keeps only in-frame clones here, not all; method: immunoSEQ multiplex PCR. The V and J calls and clone size were taken over from that table, and D and trimming were inferred from the DNA. Of about 110,000 clones in the sample, around 80% are singletons; the top ten hold 7% to 9%. V trimming: 5 bases; J trimming: 8 bases; junction bases outside the gene matches: 14. From germline, CDR1 is SGHNT and CDR2 YENEEA. CDR3 length: 16 amino acids. This sample is drawn from a study of blood T cell repertoires in COVID-19. Overall study context: Samples representing acute and convalescent COVID-19 were sourced from the United States, Italy and Spain. Nucleic acid was either cDNA or gDNA, and it came from T cells, B-cell-depleted T cells, or PBMCs.

The source material was peripheral blood. The TCR originated in a woman older than 75 with active or convalescent COVID-19. This chain links TRBV11-3 with TRBJ2-1, with 8 bases lining up with TRBD2. This CDR3 reads CASSDLAGGRGDEQFF. In nucleotides, the CDR3 is TGTGCCAGCAGCGACTTGGCGGGAGGTCGTGGGGATGAGCAGTTCTTC. The variable domain in full, completed from reference TRBV11-3 and TRBJ2-1, reads EAGVVQSPRYKIIEKKQPVAFWCNPISGHNTLYWYLQNLGQGPELLIRYENEEAVDDSQLPKDRFSAERLKGVDSTLKIQPAELGDSAVYLCASSDLAGGRGDEQFFGPGTRLTVL.